This TCR beta chain stems from a study of PD-1 blockade in classical Hodgkin lymphoma. On the study more broadly: A 3 mg/kg intravenous dose of nivolumab was received by patients every 2 weeks.

Time point noted: cycle 4 day 1 (C4D1), after more than 5 weeks of nivolumab. All patients experienced relapse after autologous stem cell transplantation, and brentuximab vedotin exposure was variable. The CDR3 is 15 residues long. The germline gives CDR1 MNHEY, CDR2 SVGAGI. V was pared by 5 bases and J by 4 bases, with 9 bases of the junction left unmatched. Only in-frame clones appear in the TCRdb table, and some are missing; sequencing was by immunoSEQ multiplex PCR. The sample lists about 50,000 clones; around 89% were seen once. Sequenced here: peripheral blood mononuclear cells (PBMCs), sampled before the fourth cycle of nivolumab. The receptor comes from a human donor with classical Hodgkin lymphoma. The chain uses TRBV6-5 and TRBJ1-2; 8 bases agree with TRBD1. The CDR3 loop reads CASSAPGQGLYGYTF. The CDR3 bases are TGTGCCAGCAGTGCCCCAGGACAGGGTCTCTATGGCTACACCTTC.